The source of this T cell receptor beta chain is a study of T cells after yellow fever vaccination. Notes on the study in general: At approximately 95% for CD4 and 70% to 90% for CD8, most primary-vaccination clones showed up again after the booster.

In its sample, this clonotype was seen a few times. Its antigen is not identified. Conversion of TCR transcripts into cDNA relied on 5'RACE template switching, which added a universal primer site and UMIs. Using its own MiXCR run on the 5' RACE reads, TCRdb lists one record per CDR3 protein. The table has hundreds of thousands of distinct CDR3 sequences, less than 15% seen once; the top ten hold over 12%. Germline CDR1 and CDR2: LGHNA and YSLEER. The J segment lost 6 bases and the V segment lost 3 bases, leaving 6 bases of the junction unmatched. The CDR3 covers 14 residues. The source material was PBMCs, sampled on the day of the yellow fever booster vaccination. This sequence joins TRBV4-3 and TRBJ2-7; TRBD1 matches at 9 bases. This clonotype was obtained from a man aged 25 to 40 who received the YFV17D yellow fever vaccine. CDR3 nucleotide sequence: TGCGCCAGCAGCCAGGCGGGACAGGGTACCGAGCAGTACTTC. This translates into CASSQAGQGTEQYF.